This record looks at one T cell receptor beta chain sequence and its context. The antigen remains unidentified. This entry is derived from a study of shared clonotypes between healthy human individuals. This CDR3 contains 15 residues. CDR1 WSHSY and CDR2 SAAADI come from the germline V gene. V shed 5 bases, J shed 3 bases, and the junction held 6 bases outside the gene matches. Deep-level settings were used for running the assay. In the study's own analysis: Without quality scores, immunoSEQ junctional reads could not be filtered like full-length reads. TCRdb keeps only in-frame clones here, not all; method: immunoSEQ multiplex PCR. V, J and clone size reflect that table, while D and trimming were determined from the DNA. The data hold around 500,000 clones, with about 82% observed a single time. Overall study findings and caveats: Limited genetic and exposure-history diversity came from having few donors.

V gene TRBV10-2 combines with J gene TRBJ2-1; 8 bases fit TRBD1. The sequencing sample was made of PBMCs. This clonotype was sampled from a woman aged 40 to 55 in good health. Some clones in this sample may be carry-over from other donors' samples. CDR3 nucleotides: TGCGCCAGCAGTCCCGACAGGGGTGACTACAATGAGCAGTTCTTC. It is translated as CASSPDRGDYNEQFF.